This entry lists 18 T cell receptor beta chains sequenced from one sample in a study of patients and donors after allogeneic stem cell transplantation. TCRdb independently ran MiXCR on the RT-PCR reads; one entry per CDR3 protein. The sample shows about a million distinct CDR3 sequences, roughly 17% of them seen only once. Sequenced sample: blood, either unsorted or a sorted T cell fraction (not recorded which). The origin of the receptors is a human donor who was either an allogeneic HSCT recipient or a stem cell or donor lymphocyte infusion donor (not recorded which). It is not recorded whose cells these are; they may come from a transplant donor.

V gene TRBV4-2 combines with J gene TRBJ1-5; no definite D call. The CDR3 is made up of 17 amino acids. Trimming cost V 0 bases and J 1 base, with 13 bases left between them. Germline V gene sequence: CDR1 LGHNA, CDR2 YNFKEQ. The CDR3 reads CASSQESEGVSNQPQHF. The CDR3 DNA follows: TGTGCCAGCAGCCAAGAGTCGGAGGGAGTGAGCAATCAGCCCCAGCATTTT.

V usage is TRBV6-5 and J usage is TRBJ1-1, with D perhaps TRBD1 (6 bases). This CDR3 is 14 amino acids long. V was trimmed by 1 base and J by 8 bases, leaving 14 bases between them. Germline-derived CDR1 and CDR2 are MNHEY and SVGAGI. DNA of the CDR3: TGTGCCAGCAGTTACTTTTCGACAGGCGTCGAAGCTTTCTTT. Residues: CASSYFSTGVEAFF.

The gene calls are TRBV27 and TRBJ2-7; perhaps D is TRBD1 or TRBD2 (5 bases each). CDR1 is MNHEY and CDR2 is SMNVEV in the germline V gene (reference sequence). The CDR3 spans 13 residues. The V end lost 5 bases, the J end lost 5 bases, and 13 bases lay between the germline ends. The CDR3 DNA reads TGTGCCAGCAGTCTATTGGGACCGAACGAGCAGTACTTC. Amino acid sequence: CASSLLGPNEQYF.

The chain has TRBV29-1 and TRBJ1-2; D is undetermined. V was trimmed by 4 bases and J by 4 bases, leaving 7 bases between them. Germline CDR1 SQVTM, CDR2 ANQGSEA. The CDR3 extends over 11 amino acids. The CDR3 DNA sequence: TGCAGCGTTGCTGACCCCTATGGCTACACCTTC. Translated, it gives CSVADPYGYTF.

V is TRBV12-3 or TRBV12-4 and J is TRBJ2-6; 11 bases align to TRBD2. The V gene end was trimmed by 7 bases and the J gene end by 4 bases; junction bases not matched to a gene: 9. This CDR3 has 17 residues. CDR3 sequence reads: CASKPLAGETGANVLTF. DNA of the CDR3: TGTGCCAGCAAACCACTAGCGGGAGAAACAGGGGCCAACGTCCTGACTTTC.

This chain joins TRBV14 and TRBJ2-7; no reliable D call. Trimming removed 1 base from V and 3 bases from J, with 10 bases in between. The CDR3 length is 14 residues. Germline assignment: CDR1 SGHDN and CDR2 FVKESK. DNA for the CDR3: TGTGCCAGCAGCCAAGGTCGGCGATACTACGAGCAGTACTTC. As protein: CASSQGRRYYEQYF.

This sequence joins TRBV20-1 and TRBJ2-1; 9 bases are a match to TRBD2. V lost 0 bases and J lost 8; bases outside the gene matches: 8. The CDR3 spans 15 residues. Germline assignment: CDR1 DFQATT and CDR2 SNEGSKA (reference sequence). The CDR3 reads CSARDRVAGVDEQFF. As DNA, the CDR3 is TGCAGTGCTAGAGATCGAGTAGCGGGAGTCGATGAGCAGTTCTTC.

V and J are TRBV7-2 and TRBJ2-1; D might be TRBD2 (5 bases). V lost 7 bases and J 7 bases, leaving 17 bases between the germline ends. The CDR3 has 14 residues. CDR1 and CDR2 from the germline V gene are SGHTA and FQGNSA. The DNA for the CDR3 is TGTGCCAGCACTATGATGGGGAGCAGGAATGAGCAGTTCTTC. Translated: CASTMMGSRNEQFF.

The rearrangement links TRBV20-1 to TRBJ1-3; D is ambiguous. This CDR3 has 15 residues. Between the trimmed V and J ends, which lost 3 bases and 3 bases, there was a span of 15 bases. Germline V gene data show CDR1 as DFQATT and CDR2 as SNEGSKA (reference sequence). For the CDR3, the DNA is TGCAGTGCTAGTCCCGGCACGAATTTTGGAAACACCATATATTTT. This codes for CSASPGTNFGNTIYF.

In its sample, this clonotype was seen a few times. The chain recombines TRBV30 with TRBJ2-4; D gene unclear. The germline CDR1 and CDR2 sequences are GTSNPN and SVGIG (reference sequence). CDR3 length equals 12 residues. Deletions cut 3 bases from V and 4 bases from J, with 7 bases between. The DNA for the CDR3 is TGTGCCTGGAGGACCGGGAAAAACATTCAGTACTTC. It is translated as CAWRTGKNIQYF.

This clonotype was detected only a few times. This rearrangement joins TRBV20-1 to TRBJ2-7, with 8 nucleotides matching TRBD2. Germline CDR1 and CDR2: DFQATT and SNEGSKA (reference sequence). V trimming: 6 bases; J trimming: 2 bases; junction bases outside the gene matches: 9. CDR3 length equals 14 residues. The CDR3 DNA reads TGCAGTGCGCTAGTTAGCGGGACTCCCTACGAGCAGTACTTC. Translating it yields CSALVSGTPYEQYF.

This CDR3 reads CASSMTSGRPEQYF. DNA for the CDR3: TGTGCCAGCAGTATGACTAGCGGGAGGCCCGAGCAGTACTTC. V is TRBV12-3 or TRBV12-4 and J is TRBJ2-7; 13 bases fit TRBD2. V lost 5 bases and J lost 6; bases outside the gene matches: 4. The CDR3 loop spans 14 amino acids.

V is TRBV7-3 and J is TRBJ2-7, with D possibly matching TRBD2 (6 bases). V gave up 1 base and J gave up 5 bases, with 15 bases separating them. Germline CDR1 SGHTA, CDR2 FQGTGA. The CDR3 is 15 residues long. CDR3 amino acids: CASSLNGGMVDEQYF. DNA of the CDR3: TGTGCCAGCAGCTTAAATGGCGGGATGGTCGACGAGCAGTACTTC.

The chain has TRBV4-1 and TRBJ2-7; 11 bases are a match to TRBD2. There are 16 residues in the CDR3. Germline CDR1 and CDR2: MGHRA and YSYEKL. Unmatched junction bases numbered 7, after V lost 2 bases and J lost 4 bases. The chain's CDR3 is CASSQLLAGGRYEQYF. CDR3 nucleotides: TGCGCCAGCAGCCAATTATTAGCGGGAGGGAGGTACGAGCAGTACTTC.

The CDR3, as DNA: TGTGCCAGCAGTGTCGGGGGACAGGGAGTTTACGAGCAGTACTTC. It translates to CASSVGGQGVYEQYF. The chain carries TRBV25-1 and TRBJ2-7; 9 positions agree with TRBD1. Germline loops: CDR1 MGHDK, CDR2 SYGVNS. V lost 4 bases and J lost 4; bases outside the gene matches: 8. The CDR3 runs 15 residues.

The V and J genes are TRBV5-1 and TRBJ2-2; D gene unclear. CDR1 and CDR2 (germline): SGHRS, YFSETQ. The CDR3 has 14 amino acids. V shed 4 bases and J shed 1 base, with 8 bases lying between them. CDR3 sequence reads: CASSKDWNTGELFF. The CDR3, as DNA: TGCGCCAGCAGCAAAGACTGGAACACCGGGGAGCTGTTTTTT.

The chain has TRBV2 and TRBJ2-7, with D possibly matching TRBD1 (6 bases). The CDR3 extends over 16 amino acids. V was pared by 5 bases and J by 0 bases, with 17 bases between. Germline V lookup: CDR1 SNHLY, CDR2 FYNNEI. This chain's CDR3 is CASSTLQGRSSYEQYF. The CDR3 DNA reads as TGTGCCAGCAGTACTCTACAGGGAAGGAGCTCCTACGAGCAGTACTTC.

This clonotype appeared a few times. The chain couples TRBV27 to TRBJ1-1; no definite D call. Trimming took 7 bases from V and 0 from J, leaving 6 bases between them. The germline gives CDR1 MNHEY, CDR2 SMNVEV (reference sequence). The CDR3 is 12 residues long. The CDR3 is CASMGLNTEAFF. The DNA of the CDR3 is TGTGCCAGCATGGGATTGAACACTGAAGCTTTCTTT.